This TCR beta chain was retrieved from a study of spatial heterogeneity in lung cancer. Overall study context: Across tumor regions, counts of TCR transcripts showed a strong correlation with a T cell module score derived from matched bulk RNA-seq.

In TCRdb, the 5' RACE reads were re-called with MiXCR into one record per CDR3 protein. The sample shows about 2,000 distinct CDR3 sequences, more than 2.5% of them seen only once. V gave up 0 bases and J gave up 4 bases, with 9 bases separating them. Germline V CDR1 and CDR2: LGHNA, YNFKEQ. This CDR3 comprises 14 residues. This clonotype is judged medium-sized. Its cognate antigen is unknown. The time point: sample taken at primary tumor resection. In each case, whole RNA from tumor, nontumor lung or frozen PBMC was sequenced unsorted. Study-level points and caveats: The study found that expanded intratumoral alpha and beta TCR counts tracked tumor mutation counts. The authors estimated that about 6.6% of tumor T cells were covered for alpha chains and about 12% for beta chains. Ubiquitous and regional expanded TCR counts correlated with ubiquitous and regional nonsynonymous mutations, respectively.

The sequence came from a female donor with early-stage non-small cell lung cancer. Material: lung tumor tissue, obtained at surgery. The gene calls are TRBV4-2 and TRBJ2-5; D is uncertain. Here the CDR3 reads CASSQESPGETQYF. The CDR3 DNA is TGTGCCAGCAGCCAAGAGAGTCCTGGAGAGACCCAGTACTTC.